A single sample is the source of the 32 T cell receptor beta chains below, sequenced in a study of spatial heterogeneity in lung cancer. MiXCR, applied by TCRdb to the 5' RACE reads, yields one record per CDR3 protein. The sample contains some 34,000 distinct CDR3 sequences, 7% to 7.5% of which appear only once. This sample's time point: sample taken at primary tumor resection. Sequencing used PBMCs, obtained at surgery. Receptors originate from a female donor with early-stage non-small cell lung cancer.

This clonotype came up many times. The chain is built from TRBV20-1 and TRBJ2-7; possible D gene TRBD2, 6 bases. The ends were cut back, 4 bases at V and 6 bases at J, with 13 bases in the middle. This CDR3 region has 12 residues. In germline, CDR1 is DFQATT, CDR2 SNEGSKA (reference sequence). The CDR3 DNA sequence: TGCAGTGCTAAGGCTAGCGCCCCCGAGCAGTACTTC. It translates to CSAKASAPEQYF.

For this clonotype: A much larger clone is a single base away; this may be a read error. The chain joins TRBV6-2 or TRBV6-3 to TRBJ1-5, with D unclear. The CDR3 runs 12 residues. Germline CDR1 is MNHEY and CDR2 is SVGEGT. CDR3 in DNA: TGTGCCAGCAGGGACGTCAATCAGTCCCAGCATTTT. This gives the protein CASRDVNQSQHF.

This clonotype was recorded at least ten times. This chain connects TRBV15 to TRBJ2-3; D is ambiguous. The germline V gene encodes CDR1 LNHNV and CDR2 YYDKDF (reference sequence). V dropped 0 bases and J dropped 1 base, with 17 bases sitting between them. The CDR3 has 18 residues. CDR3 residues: CATSRDVLSHLGTDTQYF. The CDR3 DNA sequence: TGTGCCACCAGCAGAGATGTTCTATCTCACCTTGGCACAGATACGCAGTATTTT.

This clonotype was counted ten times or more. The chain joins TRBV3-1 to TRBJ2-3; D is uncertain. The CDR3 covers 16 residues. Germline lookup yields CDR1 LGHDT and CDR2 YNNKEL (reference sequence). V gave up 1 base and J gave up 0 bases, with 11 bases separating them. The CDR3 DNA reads TGTGCCAGCAGCCAAGGACTGCCCACTAGCACAGATACGCAGTATTTT. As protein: CASSQGLPTSTDTQYF.

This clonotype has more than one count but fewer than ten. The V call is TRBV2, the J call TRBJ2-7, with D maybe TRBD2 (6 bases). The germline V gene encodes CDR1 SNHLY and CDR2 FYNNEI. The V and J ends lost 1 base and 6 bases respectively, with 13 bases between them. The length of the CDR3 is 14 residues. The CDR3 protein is CASSEGQGGAEQYF. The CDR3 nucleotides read TGTGCCAGCAGTGAAGGGCAGGGAGGCGCCGAGCAGTACTTC. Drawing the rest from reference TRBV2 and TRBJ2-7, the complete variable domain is EPEVTQTPSHQVTQMGQEVILRCVPISNHLYFYWYRQILGQKVEFLVSFYNNEISEKSEIFDDQFSVERPDGSNFTLKIRSTKLEDSAMYFCASSEGQGGAEQYFGPGTRLTVT.

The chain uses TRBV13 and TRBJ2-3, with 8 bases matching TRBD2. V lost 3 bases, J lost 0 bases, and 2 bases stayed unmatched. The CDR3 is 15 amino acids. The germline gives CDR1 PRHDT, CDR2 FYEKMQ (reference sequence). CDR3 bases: TGTGCCAGCAGCTTCGGCGGGGGGAGCACAGATACGCAGTATTTT. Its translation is CASSFGGGSTDTQYF. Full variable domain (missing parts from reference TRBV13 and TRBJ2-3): AAGVIQSPRHLIKEKRETATLKCYPIPRHDTVYWYQQGPGQDPQFLISFYEKMQSDKGSIPDRFSAQQFSDYHSELNMSSLELGDSALYFCASSFGGGSTDTQYFGPGTRLTVL.

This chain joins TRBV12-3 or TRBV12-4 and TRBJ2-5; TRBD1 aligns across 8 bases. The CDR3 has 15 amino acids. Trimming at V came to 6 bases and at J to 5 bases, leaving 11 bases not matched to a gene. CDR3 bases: TGTGCCAGCAGCCCCACCCAGGGGGCCGGGGAGACCCAGTACTTC. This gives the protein CASSPTQGAGETQYF.

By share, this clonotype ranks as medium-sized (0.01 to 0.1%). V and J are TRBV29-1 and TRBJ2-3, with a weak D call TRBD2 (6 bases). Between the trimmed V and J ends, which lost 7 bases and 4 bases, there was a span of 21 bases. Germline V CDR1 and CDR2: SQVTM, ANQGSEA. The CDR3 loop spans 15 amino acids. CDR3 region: CSARGTPGGSDTQYF. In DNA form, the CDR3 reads TGCAGCGCCCGGGGAACCCCCGGAGGGTCAGATACGCAGTATTTT.

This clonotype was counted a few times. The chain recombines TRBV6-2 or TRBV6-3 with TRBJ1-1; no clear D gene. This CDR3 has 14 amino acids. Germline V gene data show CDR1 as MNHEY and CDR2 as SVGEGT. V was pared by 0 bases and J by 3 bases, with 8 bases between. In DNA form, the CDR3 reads TGTGCCAGCAGTTACTCAGAGGGCTACACTGAAGCTTTCTTT. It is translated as CASSYSEGYTEAFF.

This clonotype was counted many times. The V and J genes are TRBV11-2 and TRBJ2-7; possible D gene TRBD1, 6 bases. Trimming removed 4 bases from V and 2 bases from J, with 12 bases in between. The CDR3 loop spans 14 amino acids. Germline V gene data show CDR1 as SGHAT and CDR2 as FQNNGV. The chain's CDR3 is CASSYYRTAYEQYF. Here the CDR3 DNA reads TGTGCCAGCAGCTACTACCGGACAGCCTACGAGCAGTACTTC.

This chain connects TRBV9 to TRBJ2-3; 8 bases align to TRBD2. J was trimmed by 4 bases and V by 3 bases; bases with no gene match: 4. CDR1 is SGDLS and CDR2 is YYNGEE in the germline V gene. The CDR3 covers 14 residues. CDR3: CASSESGGPDTQYF. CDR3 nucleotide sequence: TGTGCCAGCAGCGAGAGCGGGGGCCCAGATACGCAGTATTTT. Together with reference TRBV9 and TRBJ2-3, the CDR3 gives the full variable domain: DSGVTQTPKHLITATGQRVTLRCSPRSGDLSVYWYQQSLDQGLQFLIQYYNGEERAKGNILERFSAQQFPDLHSELNLSSLELGDSALYFCASSESGGPDTQYFGPGTRLTVL.

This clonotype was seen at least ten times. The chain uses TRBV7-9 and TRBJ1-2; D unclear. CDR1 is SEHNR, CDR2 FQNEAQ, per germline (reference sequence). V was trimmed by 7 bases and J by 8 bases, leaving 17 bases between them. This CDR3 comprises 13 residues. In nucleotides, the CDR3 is TGTGCCAGCACCCCACTGAGCAGATCAGGCTACACCTTC. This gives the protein CASTPLSRSGYTF.

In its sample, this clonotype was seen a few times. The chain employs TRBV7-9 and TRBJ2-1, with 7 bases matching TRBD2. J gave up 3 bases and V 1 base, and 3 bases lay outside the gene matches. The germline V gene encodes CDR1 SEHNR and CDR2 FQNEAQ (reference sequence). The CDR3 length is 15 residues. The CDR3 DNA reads TGTGCCAGCAGCTTAGTTGGGACTAACTACAATGAGCAGTTCTTC. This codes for CASSLVGTNYNEQFF.

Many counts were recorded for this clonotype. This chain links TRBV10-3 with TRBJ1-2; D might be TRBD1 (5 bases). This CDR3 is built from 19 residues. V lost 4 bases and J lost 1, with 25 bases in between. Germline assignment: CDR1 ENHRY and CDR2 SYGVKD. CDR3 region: CAISAPMAGSPRFNYGYTF. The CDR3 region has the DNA TGTGCCATCAGTGCCCCAATGGCAGGGTCCCCTCGCTTTAACTATGGCTACACCTTC.

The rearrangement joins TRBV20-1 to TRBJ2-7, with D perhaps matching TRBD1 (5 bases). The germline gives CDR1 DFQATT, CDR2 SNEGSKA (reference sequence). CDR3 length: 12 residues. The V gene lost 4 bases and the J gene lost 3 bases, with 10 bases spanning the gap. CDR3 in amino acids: CSATGSRYEQYF. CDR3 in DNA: TGCAGTGCTACAGGGTCGCGCTACGAGCAGTACTTC.

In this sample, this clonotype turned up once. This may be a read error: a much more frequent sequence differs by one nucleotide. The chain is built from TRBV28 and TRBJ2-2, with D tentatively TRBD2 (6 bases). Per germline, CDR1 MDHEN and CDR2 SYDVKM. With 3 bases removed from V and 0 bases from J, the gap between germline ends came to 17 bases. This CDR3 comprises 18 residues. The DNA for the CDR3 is TGTGCCAGCAGTTTCCTTCTAGCGACAAGGGCGAACACCGGGGAGCTGTTTTTT. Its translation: CASSFLLATRANTGELFF.

The CDR3 protein is CASSLISGAYNEQFF. CDR3 coding DNA: TGCGCCAGCAGCTTGATTAGCGGGGCCTACAATGAGCAGTTCTTC. V is TRBV5-1 and J is TRBJ2-1; 8 bases agree with TRBD2. After removal of 1 base from V and 2 bases from J, the junction contained 2 bases not matched to a gene. Germline-derived CDR1 and CDR2 are SGHRS and YFSETQ. The CDR3 runs 15 residues.

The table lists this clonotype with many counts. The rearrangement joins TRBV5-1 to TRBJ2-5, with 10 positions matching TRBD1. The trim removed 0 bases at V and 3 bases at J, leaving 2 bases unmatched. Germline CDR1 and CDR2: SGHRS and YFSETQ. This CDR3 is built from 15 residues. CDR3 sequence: CASSLAGTGEETQYF. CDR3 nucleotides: TGCGCCAGCAGCTTGGCCGGGACAGGGGAAGAGACCCAGTACTTC.

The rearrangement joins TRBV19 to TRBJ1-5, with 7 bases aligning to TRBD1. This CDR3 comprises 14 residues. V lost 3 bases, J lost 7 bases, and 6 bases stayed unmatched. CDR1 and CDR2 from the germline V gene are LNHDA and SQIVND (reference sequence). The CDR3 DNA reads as TGTGCCAGTAGTATCACAGGGGTGGAACAGCCCCAGCATTTT. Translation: CASSITGVEQPQHF.

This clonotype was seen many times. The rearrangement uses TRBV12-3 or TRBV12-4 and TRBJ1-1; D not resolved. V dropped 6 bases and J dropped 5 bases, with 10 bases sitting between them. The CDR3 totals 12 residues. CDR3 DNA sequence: TGTGCCAGCAGGGAACGGAGGACTGAAGCTTTCTTT. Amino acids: CASRERRTEAFF.

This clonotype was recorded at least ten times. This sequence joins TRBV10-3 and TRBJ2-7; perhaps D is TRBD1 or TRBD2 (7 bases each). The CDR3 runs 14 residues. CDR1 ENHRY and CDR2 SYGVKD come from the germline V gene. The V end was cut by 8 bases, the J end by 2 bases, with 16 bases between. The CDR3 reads CAIGRDSQAYEQYF. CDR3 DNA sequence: TGTGCCATCGGGAGGGACAGCCAGGCCTACGAGCAGTACTTC.

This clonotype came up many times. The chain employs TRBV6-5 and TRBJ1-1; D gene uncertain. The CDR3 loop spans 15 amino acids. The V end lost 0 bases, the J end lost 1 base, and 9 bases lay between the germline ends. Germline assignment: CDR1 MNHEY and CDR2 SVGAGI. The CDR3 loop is CASSYSTRANTEAFF. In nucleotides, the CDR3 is TGTGCCAGCAGTTACTCGACAAGGGCGAACACTGAAGCTTTCTTT.

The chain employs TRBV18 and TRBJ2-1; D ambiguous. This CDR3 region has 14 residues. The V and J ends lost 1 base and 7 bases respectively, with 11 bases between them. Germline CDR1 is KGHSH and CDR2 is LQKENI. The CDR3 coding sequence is TGTGCCAGCTCACCACAACAGTCTGGGAATGAGCAGTTCTTC. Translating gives CASSPQQSGNEQFF.

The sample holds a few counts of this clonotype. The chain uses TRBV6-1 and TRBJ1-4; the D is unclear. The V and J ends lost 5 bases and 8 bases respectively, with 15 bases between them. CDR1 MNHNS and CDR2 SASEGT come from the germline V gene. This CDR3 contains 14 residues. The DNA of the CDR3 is TGTGCCAGCAGTAGCCCCCCGATCGGGGAAAAACTGTTTTTT. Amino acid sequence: CASSSPPIGEKLFF.

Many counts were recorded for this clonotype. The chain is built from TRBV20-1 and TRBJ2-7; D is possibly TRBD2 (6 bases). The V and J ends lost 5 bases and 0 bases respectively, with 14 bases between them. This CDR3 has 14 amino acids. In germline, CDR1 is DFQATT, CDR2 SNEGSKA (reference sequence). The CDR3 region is CSAVRLAYSYEQYF. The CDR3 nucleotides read TGCAGTGCTGTCCGGCTAGCGTACTCCTACGAGCAGTACTTC.

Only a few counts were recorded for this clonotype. In DNA form, the CDR3 reads TGTGCCAGCAGTGATATCCGGGGGAGGGCCGGCGGTAACATTCAGTACTTC. This sequence encodes CASSDIRGRAGGNIQYF. The V gene is TRBV2, the J gene TRBJ2-4; 7 bases align to TRBD2. CDR3 length: 17 amino acids. Germline CDR1 reads SNHLY; CDR2 reads FYNNEI. After removal of 3 bases from V and 7 bases from J, the junction contained 15 bases not matched to a gene.

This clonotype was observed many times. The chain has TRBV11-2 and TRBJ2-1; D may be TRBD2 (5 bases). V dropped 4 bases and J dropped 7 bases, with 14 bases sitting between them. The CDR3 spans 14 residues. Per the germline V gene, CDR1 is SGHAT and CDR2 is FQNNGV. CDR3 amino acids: CASSSTRGLNEQFF. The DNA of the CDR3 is TGTGCCAGCAGCTCGACCCGAGGGTTAAATGAGCAGTTCTTC.

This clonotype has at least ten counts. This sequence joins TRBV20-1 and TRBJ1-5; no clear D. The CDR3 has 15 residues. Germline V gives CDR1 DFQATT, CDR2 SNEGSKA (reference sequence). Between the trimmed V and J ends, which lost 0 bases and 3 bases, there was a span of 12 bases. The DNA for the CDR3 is TGCAGTGCTAGAGATCATAGGCCCTTCAATCAGCCCCAGCATTTT. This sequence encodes CSARDHRPFNQPQHF.

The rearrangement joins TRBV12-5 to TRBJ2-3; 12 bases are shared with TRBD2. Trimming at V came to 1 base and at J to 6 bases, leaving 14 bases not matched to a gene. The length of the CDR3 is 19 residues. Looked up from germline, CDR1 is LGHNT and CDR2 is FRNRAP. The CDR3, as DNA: TGTGCTAGTGGTTTGGGCCTAGCGGGGGGGCGACCCCTCGGGGATACGCAGTATTTT. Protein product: CASGLGLAGGRPLGDTQYF. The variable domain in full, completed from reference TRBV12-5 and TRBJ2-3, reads DARVTQTPRHKVTEMGQEVTMRCQPILGHNTVFWYRQTMMQGLELLAYFRNRAPLDDSGMPKDRFSAEMPDATLATLKIQPSEPRDSAVYFCASGLGLAGGRPLGDTQYFGPGTRLTVL.

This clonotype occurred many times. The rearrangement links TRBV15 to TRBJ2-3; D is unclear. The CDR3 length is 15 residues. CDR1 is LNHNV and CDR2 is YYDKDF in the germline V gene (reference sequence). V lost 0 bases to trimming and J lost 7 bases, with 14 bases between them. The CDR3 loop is CATSRDRASSYTQYF. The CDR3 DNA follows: TGTGCCACCAGCAGAGATAGGGCTAGTTCATATACGCAGTATTTT.

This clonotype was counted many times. DNA of the CDR3: TGTGCCAGCAGTGCTCGGGGCCCGAGCGGCGAGCAGTACTTC. As protein: CASSARGPSGEQYF. This sequence joins TRBV2 and TRBJ2-7, with D perhaps given as TRBD1 or TRBD2 (5 bases each). This CDR3 is built from 14 residues. Germline-derived CDR1 and CDR2 are SNHLY and FYNNEI. Trimming cost V 4 bases and J 6 bases, with 16 bases left between them.

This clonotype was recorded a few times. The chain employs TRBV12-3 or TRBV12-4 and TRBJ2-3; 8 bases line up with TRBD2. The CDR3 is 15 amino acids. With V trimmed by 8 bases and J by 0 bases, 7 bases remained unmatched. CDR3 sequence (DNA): TGTGCCAGCGGGATGACTAGCGAAAGCACAGATACGCAGTATTTT. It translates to CASGMTSESTDTQYF.